This T cell receptor (beta chain) was sequenced during a study of blood T cells in healthy people across ages. Healthy Caucasian individuals from Russia aged roughly 6 to 90 served as donors. Trimming pared 1 base from V and 0 bases from J, leaving 10 bases between. This CDR3 region has 15 residues. CDR1 and CDR2 from the germline V gene are SGHRS and YFSETQ. This clonotype was seen a few times. Combining a sample-barcoded 5' primer with a J-beta primer mix, a second PCR ran for about 7 to 11 cycles. TCRdb re-derived calls from the 5' RACE reads in MiXCR, one entry per CDR3 protein. The profile shows 550,000 to 800,000 distinct CDR3 sequences, roughly 21% of them singletons.

This TCR was recovered from an older man in good health. The chain recombines TRBV5-1 with TRBJ2-5, with D possibly matching TRBD2 (6 bases). Sequencing used blood. The CDR3 DNA is TGCGCCAGCAGCTTGACTAGCACGAACCAAGAGACCCAGTACTTC. Translated, it gives CASSLTSTNQETQYF.